The clone carrying this TCR beta chain was seen only once. This sample is drawn from a study of blood T cell repertoires in COVID-19. The CDR3 consists of 18 residues. Germline-derived CDR1 and CDR2 are MNHEY and SMNVEV (reference sequence). Unmatched junction bases numbered 17, after V lost 4 bases and J lost 6 bases. TCRdb keeps only in-frame clones here, not all; method: immunoSEQ multiplex PCR. The sample carries more than 250,000 clones, 70% to 90% recorded once. The clonotype comes from a woman in her thirties who had recovered from COVID-19. Sequencing input: PBMCs or T cells enriched from blood (not recorded which). The chain employs TRBV27 and TRBJ2-2, with 7 bases aligning to TRBD2. The CDR3, as DNA: TGTGCCAGCAGTTCCGGGAGTGGGGGAGGGTTTTGGGCCGGGGAGCTGTTTTTT. It codes for CASSSGSGGGFWAGELFF.